This T cell receptor (beta chain) emerged from a study of neurological immune-mediated disorders. Overall study results and limits: CDR3 amino acid sequences found in expanded clones were never shared across subjects, suggesting private repertoires in all groups. HTLV-1-associated myelopathy displayed the greatest TCR clonal expansion, and multiple sclerosis exhibited the smallest, lower than that of healthy controls.

Time point reported: technical triplicate 2. This clonotype was found many times. What it binds is not known. This CDR3 is built from 15 residues. Germline V gives CDR1 SGHRS, CDR2 YFSETQ. Trimming cost V 0 bases and J 5 bases; bases outside gene matches: 3. A 10-nucleotide random UMI tagged transcripts in template-switch 5'RACE cDNA synthesis. Over 200 million TCR-beta sequences (from 15-18 subjects) were yielded by each sequencing run. TCRdb ran MiXCR on the 5' RACE reads and lists one entry per CDR3 protein. The table records more than 50,000 distinct CDR3 sequences, 24% of them present only once. The V call is TRBV5-1, the J call TRBJ2-7, with 12 bases lining up with TRBD2. The material sequenced was PBMCs. This clonotype originated in a man in his 60s with HTLV-1-associated myelopathy (HAM/TSP). The CDR3 protein is CASSLGLAGVDEQYF. For the CDR3, the DNA is TGCGCCAGCAGCTTGGGACTAGCGGGAGTAGACGAGCAGTACTTC.